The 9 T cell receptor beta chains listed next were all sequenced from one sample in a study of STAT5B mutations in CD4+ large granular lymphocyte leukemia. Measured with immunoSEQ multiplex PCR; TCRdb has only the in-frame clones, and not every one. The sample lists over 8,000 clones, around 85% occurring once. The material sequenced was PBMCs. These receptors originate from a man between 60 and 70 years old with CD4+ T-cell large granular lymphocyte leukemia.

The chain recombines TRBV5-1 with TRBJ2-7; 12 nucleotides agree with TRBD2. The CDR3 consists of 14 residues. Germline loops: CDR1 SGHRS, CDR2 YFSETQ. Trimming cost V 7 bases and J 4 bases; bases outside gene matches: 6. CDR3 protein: CASGGTSGPYEQYF. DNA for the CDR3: TGCGCCAGCGGGGGGACTAGCGGGCCGTACGAGCAGTACTTC. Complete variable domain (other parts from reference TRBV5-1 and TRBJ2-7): KAGVTQTPRYLIKTRGQQVTLSCSPISGHRSVSWYQQTPGQGLQFLFEYFSETQRNKGNFPGRFSGRQFSNSRSEMNVSTLELGDSALYLCASGGTSGPYEQYFGPGTRLTVT.

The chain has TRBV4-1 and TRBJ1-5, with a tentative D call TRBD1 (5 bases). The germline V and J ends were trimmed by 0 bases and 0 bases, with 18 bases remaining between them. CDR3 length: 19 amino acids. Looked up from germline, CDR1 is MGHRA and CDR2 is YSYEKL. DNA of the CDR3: TGCGCCAGCAGCCAAGATGCGGTTTTGACAGAGTATAGCAATCAGCCCCAGCATTTT. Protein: CASSQDAVLTEYSNQPQHF.

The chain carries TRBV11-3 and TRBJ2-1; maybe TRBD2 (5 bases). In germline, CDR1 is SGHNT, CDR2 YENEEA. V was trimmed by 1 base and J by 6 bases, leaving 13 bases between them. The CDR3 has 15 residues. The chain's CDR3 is CASSLGLGSVNEQFF. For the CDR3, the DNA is TGTGCCAGCAGCTTAGGTCTAGGGAGCGTCAATGAGCAGTTCTTC.

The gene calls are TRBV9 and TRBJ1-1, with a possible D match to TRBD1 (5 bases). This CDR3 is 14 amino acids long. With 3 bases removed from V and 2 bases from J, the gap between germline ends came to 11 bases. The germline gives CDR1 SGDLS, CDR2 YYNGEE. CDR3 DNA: TGTGCCAGCAGCGCCTCCGGGGCTAACACTGAAGCTTTCTTT. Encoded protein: CASSASGANTEAFF.

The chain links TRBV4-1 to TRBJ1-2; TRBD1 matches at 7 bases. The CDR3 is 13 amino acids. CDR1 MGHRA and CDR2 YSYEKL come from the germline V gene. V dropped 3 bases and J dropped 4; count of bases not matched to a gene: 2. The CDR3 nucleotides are TGCGCCAGCAGCCACGGGACAGCCTATGGCTACACCTTC. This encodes CASSHGTAYGYTF.

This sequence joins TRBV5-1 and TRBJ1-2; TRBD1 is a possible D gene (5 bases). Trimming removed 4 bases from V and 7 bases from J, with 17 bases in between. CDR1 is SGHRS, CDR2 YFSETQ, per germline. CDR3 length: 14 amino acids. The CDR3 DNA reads TGCGCCAGCAGCGCTGGGGCCTGGGGGTCTGGCTACACCTTC. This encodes CASSAGAWGSGYTF.

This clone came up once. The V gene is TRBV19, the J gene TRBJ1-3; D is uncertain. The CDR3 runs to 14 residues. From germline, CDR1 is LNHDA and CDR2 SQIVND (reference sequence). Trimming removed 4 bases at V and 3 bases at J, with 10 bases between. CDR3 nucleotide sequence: TGTGCCAGTAGTAAACAGCGCCGTGGAAACACCATATATTTT. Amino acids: CASSKQRRGNTIYF. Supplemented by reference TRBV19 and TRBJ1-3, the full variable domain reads DGGITQSPKYLFRKEGQNVTLSCEQNLNHDAMYWYRQDPGQGLRLIYYSQIVNDFQKGDIAEGYSVSREKKESFPLTVTSAQKNPTAFYLCASSKQRRGNTIYFGEGSWLTVV.

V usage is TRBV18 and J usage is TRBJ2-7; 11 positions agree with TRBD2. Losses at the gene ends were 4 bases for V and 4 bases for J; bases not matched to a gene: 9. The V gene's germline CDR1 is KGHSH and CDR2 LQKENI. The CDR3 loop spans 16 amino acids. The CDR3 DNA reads TGTGCCAGCTCACGCCAAACTAGCGGGAGTTCTTACGAGCAGTACTTC. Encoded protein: CASSRQTSGSSYEQYF.

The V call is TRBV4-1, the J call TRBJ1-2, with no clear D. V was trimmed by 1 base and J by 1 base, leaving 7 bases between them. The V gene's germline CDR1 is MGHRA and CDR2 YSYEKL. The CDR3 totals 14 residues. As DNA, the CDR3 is TGCGCCAGCAGCCAAGGTAACAGTAACTATGGCTACACCTTC. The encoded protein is CASSQGNSNYGYTF.